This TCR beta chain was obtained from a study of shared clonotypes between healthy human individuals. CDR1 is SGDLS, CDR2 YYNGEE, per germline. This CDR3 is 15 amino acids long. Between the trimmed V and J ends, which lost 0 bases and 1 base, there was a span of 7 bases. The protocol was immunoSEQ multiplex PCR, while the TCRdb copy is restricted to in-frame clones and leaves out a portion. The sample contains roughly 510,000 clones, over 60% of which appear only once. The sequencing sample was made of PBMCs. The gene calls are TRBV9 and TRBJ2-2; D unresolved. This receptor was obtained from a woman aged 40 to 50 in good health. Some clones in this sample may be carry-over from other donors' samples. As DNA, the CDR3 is TGTGCCAGCAGCGTAGATCACGGGAACACCGGGGAGCTGTTTTTT. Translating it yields CASSVDHGNTGELFF.